This entry features one T cell receptor beta chain sequence. The antigen remains unidentified. This specimen belongs to a study of post-analysis software for immune sequencing data. Across the whole study: Multiple sclerosis in the patients followed relapsing-remitting, secondary progressive and progressive-relapsing courses. Overall study findings and caveats: The F measure placed samples prepared in the same batch into strongly shared clusters.

Incorporated into the TCR beta cDNA libraries were unique molecular identifiers, which served to reduce PCR and sequencing biases. Input populations of about 0.85 to 11 million T cells gave rise to around 500,000 cDNA molecules. TCRdb fed the PCR reads into MiXCR, producing one record per CDR3 protein. The sample carries 400,000 to 500,000 distinct CDR3 sequences, 30% to 45% recorded once. Input material: blood. This TCR came from a girl aged 2-10 years with multiple sclerosis.

The CDR3 here is CSAQRTSVVEETQYF. The DNA of the CDR3 is TGCAGTGCTCAAAGGACTAGCGTGGTCGAAGAGACCCAGTACTTC. V is TRBV20-1 and J is TRBJ2-5; 9 nucleotides match TRBD2. Losses at the gene ends were 5 bases for V and 3 bases for J; bases not matched to a gene: 10. The CDR3 contains 15 residues. Germline CDR1 DFQATT, CDR2 SNEGSKA (reference sequence).